Below are 22 T cell receptor beta chains sequenced from a single sample in a study of blood T cells in healthy people across ages. The second PCR ran about 6 to 12 cycles with a sample-barcoded 5' primer and J-beta primers. TCRdb redid the calling of the 5' RACE reads with MiXCR, one entry per CDR3 protein. In the table there are some 730,000 distinct CDR3 sequences, 22% of which are singletons. Sequencing was done on a sample of blood. All receptors derive from a man in his 70s in good health.

This clonotype turned up a few times. The chain joins TRBV5-1 to TRBJ2-1; 9 bases align to TRBD1. Germline CDR1 reads SGHRS; CDR2 reads YFSETQ. V trimming: 4 bases; J trimming: 4 bases; junction bases outside the gene matches: 3. The length of the CDR3 is 14 residues. The CDR3 sequence is CASSGGTGYNEQFF. The DNA for the CDR3 is TGCGCCAGCAGCGGCGGGACAGGGTACAATGAGCAGTTCTTC.

The chain uses TRBV6-6 and TRBJ1-1; tentative D call: TRBD1 (6 bases). The CDR3 is 14 residues long. Germline values: CDR1 MNHNY, CDR2 SVGAGI (reference sequence). Trimming pared 6 bases from V and 2 bases from J, leaving 13 bases between. The CDR3: CASSQGTPNTEAFF. CDR3 DNA sequence: TGTGCCAGCAGCCAAGGGACACCTAACACTGAAGCTTTCTTT.

The V gene is TRBV9, the J gene TRBJ1-6; possibly TRBD1 for D (5 bases). This CDR3 is built from 14 residues. Deletions cut 0 bases from V and 7 bases from J, with 8 bases between. Germline V lookup: CDR1 SGDLS, CDR2 YYNGEE. Written as DNA, the CDR3 is TGTGCCAGCAGCGTAGAATCAGGGAATTCACCCCTCCACTTT. The encoded protein is CASSVESGNSPLHF.

This chain links TRBV4-1 with TRBJ2-5; perhaps TRBD2 as D (5 bases). The J call is uncertain, as TRBJ2-7 better fits the DNA end. This CDR3 contains 15 residues. Germline V gives CDR1 MGHRA, CDR2 YSYEKL. Here the CDR3 DNA reads TGCGCCAGCAGCCAACCAACTAGTGTTCCCCACGAGCAGTACTTC. The encoded protein is CASSQPTSVPHEQYF.

The J gene is TRBJ1-1, the V gene TRBV10-3; no firm D call. From germline, CDR1 is ENHRY and CDR2 SYGVKD. Trimming took off 11 bases at V and 1 base at J, with 14 bases between the two ends. This CDR3 spans 13 amino acids. In nucleotides, the CDR3 is TGTGCCGCCCGGGCAGCAGAGAACACTGAAGCTTTCTTT. The encoded protein is CAARAAENTEAFF.

This clonotype was seen only a few times. The chain joins TRBV2 to TRBJ2-6; 7 nucleotides align to TRBD1. The trim removed 5 bases at V and 3 bases at J, leaving 4 bases unmatched. The CDR3 has 15 amino acids. Looked up from germline, CDR1 is SNHLY and CDR2 is FYNNEI. In DNA form, the CDR3 reads TGTGCCAGCAGTCCCGACAGGGTTGGGGCCAACGTCCTGACTTTC. It translates to CASSPDRVGANVLTF.

This clonotype was counted only a few times. This chain joins TRBV12-3 or TRBV12-4 and TRBJ1-2, with D perhaps matching TRBD1 (5 bases). V was shortened by 5 bases and J by 7 bases, with 11 bases between the two germline ends. The CDR3 is made up of 12 amino acids. CDR3 protein: CASSAGARGYTF. CDR3 in DNA: TGTGCCAGCAGTGCCGGGGCACGTGGCTACACCTTC.

This clonotype was counted at least ten times. V and J are TRBV20-1 and TRBJ2-5; the D gene could be TRBD1 or TRBD2 (5 bases each). The germline V gene encodes CDR1 DFQATT and CDR2 SNEGSKA (reference sequence). The CDR3 loop spans 13 amino acids. The ends were cut back, 5 bases at V and 4 bases at J, with 14 bases in the middle. In nucleotides, the CDR3 is TGCAGTGCTGAAAGCGCTGGGGGAGAGACCCAGTACTTC. Amino acid sequence: CSAESAGGETQYF.

This clonotype was counted a few times. The gene calls are TRBV5-1 and TRBJ2-5, with D tentatively TRBD2 (6 bases). CDR3 size: 17 residues. Germline V gives CDR1 SGHRS, CDR2 YFSETQ. V lost 0 bases and J lost 1, with 16 bases in between. This chain's CDR3 is CASSLGTLARAQETQYF. CDR3 DNA sequence: TGCGCCAGCAGCTTGGGGACGCTAGCGAGAGCCCAAGAGACCCAGTACTTC.

This clonotype has more than one count but fewer than ten. The V call is TRBV9, the J call TRBJ2-1; the match to TRBD1 covers 9 bases. In germline, CDR1 is SGDLS, CDR2 YYNGEE. Losses at the gene ends were 4 bases for V and 5 bases for J; bases not matched to a gene: 7. This CDR3 has 15 residues. The DNA of the CDR3 is TGTGCCAGCAGCTTTCGACAGGGGGAAAACAATGAGCAGTTCTTC. Amino acids: CASSFRQGENNEQFF.

The chain carries TRBV20-1 and TRBJ1-2; D perhaps matches TRBD1 (5 bases). CDR1 and CDR2 from the germline V gene are DFQATT and SNEGSKA (reference sequence). This CDR3 region has 12 residues. Trimming took 3 bases from V and 4 from J, leaving 9 bases between them. The CDR3: CSARGDGYGYTF. DNA for the CDR3: TGCAGTGCTAGGGGGGACGGCTATGGCTACACCTTC.

The chain is built from TRBV7-9 and TRBJ2-1, with no clear D. This CDR3 region has 13 residues. The V gene lost 4 bases and the J gene lost 6 bases, with 10 bases spanning the gap. CDR1 and CDR2 (germline): SEHNR, FQNEAQ (reference sequence). CDR3 sequence reads: CASSSIRRNEQFF. The CDR3 DNA is TGTGCCAGCAGCTCCATCAGGCGCAATGAGCAGTTCTTC.

There are a few counts of this clonotype. V is TRBV28 and J is TRBJ2-3, with TRBD2 as a possible D gene (6 bases). This CDR3 contains 15 residues. V was cut by 6 bases and J by 2 bases, with 15 bases left in between. CDR1 and CDR2 (germline): MDHEN, SYDVKM. For the CDR3, the DNA is TGTGCCAGCAGGCGCGGGGCAGACCTCACAGATACGCAGTATTTT. Its protein is CASRRGADLTDTQYF.

The gene calls are TRBV20-1 and TRBJ2-3; TRBD2 matches at 9 bases. V lost 8 bases and J lost 1; bases outside the gene matches: 1. CDR3 length: 12 amino acids. Germline loops: CDR1 DFQATT, CDR2 SNEGSKA (reference sequence). The CDR3 here is CSIAGGTDTQYF. CDR3 sequence (DNA): TGCAGTATAGCGGGAGGCACAGATACGCAGTATTTT.

V usage is TRBV12-3 or TRBV12-4 and J usage is TRBJ1-2; 8 bases fit TRBD1. The V and J ends lost 2 bases and 0 bases, in that order; junction bases with no gene match: 11. The CDR3 is 18 residues long. CDR3 nucleotides: TGTGCCAGCAGTTTATTTATCCTGGACAGGGACACTAACTATGGCTACACCTTC. Its protein is CASSLFILDRDTNYGYTF.

In its sample, this clonotype was seen a few times. The chain carries TRBV5-1 and TRBJ2-4; D call uncertain. Per the germline V gene, CDR1 is SGHRS and CDR2 is YFSETQ. The CDR3 totals 13 residues. The V end lost 3 bases, the J end lost 6 bases, and 10 bases lay between the germline ends. For the CDR3, the DNA is TGCGCCAGCAGCTCTGTAGCTGGAAACATTCAGTACTTC. Amino acid sequence: CASSSVAGNIQYF.

About this clonotype itself: At one of its ends the junction is not consistent with the germline gene, which may arise from a read error. This chain links TRBV6-1 with TRBJ2-5, with TRBD2 matching 8 bases. The DNA matches TRBJ2-1 better at its end, which makes the J call doubtful. Germline CDR1 reads MNHNS; CDR2 reads SASEGT. The CDR3 length is 15 residues. The CDR3 DNA reads TGTGTCAGCAGCAAAATGGGCGGGGGGAGGGATGAGCAGTTCTTC. This codes for CVSSKMGGGRDEQFF.

In its sample, this clonotype was seen a few times. The rearrangement uses TRBV2 and TRBJ2-5; 7 bases align to TRBD2. The tail of the sequence fits TRBJ2-1 better, so the J call may be wrong. There are 14 residues in the CDR3. Per the germline V gene, CDR1 is SNHLY and CDR2 is FYNNEI. Written as DNA, the CDR3 is TGTGCCAGCCGAAGCGGGACCCTCTTGGAGGAGCAGTTCTTC. Its translation is CASRSGTLLEEQFF.

This clonotype has just a few counts. The V and J genes are TRBV30 and TRBJ1-1, with unresolved D. This CDR3 has 12 amino acids. Germline-derived CDR1 and CDR2 are GTSNPN and SVGIG (reference sequence). Trimming shortened V by 5 bases and J by 5 bases, and 12 bases separated the two germline ends. The CDR3 coding sequence is TGTGCCTGGGCCTTCGGTGGGACTGAAGCTTTCTTT. This codes for CAWAFGGTEAFF.

The chain combines TRBV28 with TRBJ2-1, with 12 bases fitting TRBD2. Trimming cost V 6 bases and J 9 bases; bases outside gene matches: 12. The CDR3 has 16 amino acids. The V gene's germline CDR1 is MDHEN and CDR2 SYDVKM. The CDR3 DNA is TGTGCCAGCAGCCCCTCAACTAGCGGGGGGTGGGGTGAGCAGTTCTTC. This translates into CASSPSTSGGWGEQFF.

The chain employs TRBV7-6 and TRBJ1-4; D might be TRBD1 (5 bases). The CDR3 extends over 15 amino acids. Between the trimmed V and J ends, which lost 2 bases and 4 bases, there was a span of 11 bases. Looked up from germline, CDR1 is SGHVS and CDR2 is FNYEAQ. The CDR3 region is CASSLRGTGNEKLFF. The CDR3 DNA reads TGTGCCAGCAGCTTACGGGGGACGGGTAATGAAAAACTGTTTTTT. Looking up the rest from reference TRBV7-6 and TRBJ1-4 gives the full variable domain: GAGVSQSPRYKVTKRGQDVALRCDPISGHVSLYWYRQALGQGPEFLTYFNYEAQQDKSGLPNDRFSAERPEGSISTLTIQRTEQRDSAMYRCASSLRGTGNEKLFFGSGTQLSVL.

The sample holds one count of this clonotype. The chain links TRBV20-1 to TRBJ2-1; 9 bases match TRBD2. CDR1 is DFQATT and CDR2 is SNEGSKA in the germline V gene (reference sequence). The length of the CDR3 is 15 residues. CDR3 nucleotides: TGCACTGCACCTATAGCGGGAGTCTCCTACAATGAGCAGTTCTTC. As protein: CTAPIAGVSYNEQFF.